This paragraph covers one TCR beta chain sequence. No antigen is known for it. The entry originates in a study of a mutant IDH1 vaccine in newly diagnosed glioma. For the study at large: Mean patient age was about 40 years; approximately 62% were male and approximately 38% female. Most patients had received both radiotherapy and temozolomide, the prior options being radiotherapy, temozolomide, or both.

The CDR3 loop spans 13 amino acids. Trimming removed 4 bases from V and 4 bases from J, with 11 bases in between. The V gene's germline CDR1 is SGHVS and CDR2 FNYEAQ. General observations from the study: Pseudoprogression apparently lacked any relation to changes in top peripheral T cell clonotypes.

The time point here: baseline, week 1 (first vaccination visit). Treatment meaning: pre-vaccination baseline after standard-of-care therapy. Tumors from donors were new WHO grade 3 or 4 IDH1-mutant astrocytomas with ATRX loss. Sequencing was performed with immunoSEQ multiplex PCR; in TCRdb, only in-frame clones are kept and a portion is missing. This table holds around 30,000 clones, approximately 80% found once. The chain recombines TRBV7-6 with TRBJ2-7; the D gene is possibly TRBD2 (5 bases). This sequence was found in a man aged 45-65 years with glioma. Some clones in this sample may be carry-over from other donors' samples. The source material was peripheral blood mononuclear cells (PBMCs), sampled from a glioma patient treated with radiotherapy, temozolomide or both. The CDR3 protein is CASSSPPGYEQYF. Here the CDR3 DNA reads TGTGCCAGCAGCTCCCCCCCGGGGTACGAGCAGTACTTC.